Listed below are T cell receptor beta chains from one sample, sequenced in a study of blood T cell repertoires in COVID-19. The method was immunoSEQ multiplex PCR; TCRdb's version includes in-frame clones alone and lacks a portion of them. Of about 260,000 clones listed, roughly 84% are singletons. The sample comprised peripheral blood. The receptors derive from a man aged 55-75 years with acute or convalescent COVID-19. Each CDR3 is given with its conserved first and last residue. D genes are given only for firm matches. The size field is filled for only some rows; it gives once, few, many or a size class.

j_gene: TRBJ2-3
d_gene: TRBD2
abundance: .
v_gene: TRBV18
CDR3aa: CASSPRSGTSGTDTQYF
CDR3nt: TGTGCCAGCTCACCACGCTCCGGGACTAGCGGCACAGATACGCAGTATTTT

j_gene: TRBJ2-5
d_gene: TRBD2
abundance: .
v_gene: TRBV10-1
CDR3aa: CASSEGASGETQYF
CDR3nt: TGCGCCAGCAGTGAGGGGGCTAGCGGGGAGACCCAGTACTTC

j_gene: TRBJ1-1
d_gene: .
abundance: .
v_gene: TRBV7-3
CDR3aa: CASSPQGNTEAFF
CDR3nt: TGTGCCAGCAGCCCCCAGGGTAACACTGAAGCTTTCTTT

j_gene: TRBJ1-2
d_gene: .
abundance: few
v_gene: TRBV27
CDR3aa: CASSKHKDGDYGYTF
CDR3nt: TGTGCCAGCAGTAAACACAAGGACGGGGACTATGGCTACACCTTC

j_gene: TRBJ2-5
d_gene: .
abundance: .
v_gene: TRBV19
CDR3aa: CASSIRGGALGETQYF
CDR3nt: TGTGCCAGTAGTATCCGAGGGGGGGCTCTGGGAGAGACCCAGTACTTC

j_gene: TRBJ1-1
d_gene: .
abundance: .
v_gene: TRBV29-1
CDR3aa: CSAVQGRTEAFF
CDR3nt: TGCAGCGCAGTCCAGGGCAGGACTGAAGCTTTCTTT

j_gene: TRBJ2-1
d_gene: .
abundance: .
v_gene: TRBV4-1
CDR3aa: CASSQEGIGSGLSQFF
CDR3nt: TGCGCCAGCAGCCAAGAGGGGATTGGTAGCGGTCTCTCGCAGTTCTTC

j_gene: TRBJ2-1
d_gene: TRBD2
abundance: .
v_gene: TRBV24-1
CDR3aa: CATSDTSGSYNEQFF
CDR3nt: TGTGCCACCAGTGACACTAGCGGATCCTACAATGAGCAGTTCTTC

j_gene: TRBJ2-3
d_gene: .
abundance: .
v_gene: TRBV13
CDR3aa: CASSPSPGASDTQYF
CDR3nt: TGTGCCAGCAGCCCCTCCCCTGGGGCCTCAGATACGCAGTATTTT

j_gene: TRBJ2-1
d_gene: .
abundance: .
v_gene: TRBV27
CDR3aa: CASSFLYGGSSYNEQFF
CDR3nt: TGTGCCAGCAGTTTTCTTTACGGGGGAAGCTCCTACAATGAGCAGTTCTTC

j_gene: TRBJ2-7
d_gene: TRBD1
abundance: .
v_gene: TRBV6-5
CDR3aa: CASSPPDRDDEQYF
CDR3nt: TGTGCCAGCAGTCCGCCGGACAGGGACGACGAGCAGTACTTC

j_gene: TRBJ2-7
d_gene: TRBD2
abundance: .
v_gene: TRBV3-1/TRBV3-2
CDR3aa: CASSQPTSGRAYEQYF
CDR3nt: TGTGCCAGCAGCCAACCTACTAGCGGGAGGGCCTACGAGCAGTACTTC

j_gene: TRBJ2-3
d_gene: .
abundance: .
v_gene: TRBV12-2
CDR3aa: CASRLCGAHGTDTQYF
CDR3nt: TGTGCAAGTCGCTTATGCGGGGCCCATGGCACAGATACGCAGTATTTT

j_gene: TRBJ2-3
d_gene: .
abundance: .
v_gene: TRBV6-5
CDR3aa: CASSPGEGTDTQYF
CDR3nt: TGTGCCAGCAGTCCGGGGGAAGGTACAGATACGCAGTATTTT

j_gene: TRBJ1-2
d_gene: TRBD1
abundance: .
v_gene: TRBV11-2
CDR3aa: CASRAGARGLGYTF
CDR3nt: TGTGCCAGCAGGGCAGGGGCCAGGGGGCTAGGCTACACCTTC

j_gene: TRBJ1-2
d_gene: .
abundance: .
v_gene: TRBV28
CDR3aa: CASSPKYSYGYTF
CDR3nt: TGTGCCAGCAGTCCAAAGTACTCTTATGGCTACACCTTC

j_gene: TRBJ2-7
d_gene: .
abundance: .
v_gene: TRBV10-1
CDR3aa: CASSSGPAYEQYF
CDR3nt: TGCGCCAGCAGTAGCGGGCCAGCCTACGAGCAGTACTTC

j_gene: TRBJ2-7
d_gene: TRBD1
abundance: .
v_gene: TRBV11-2
CDR3aa: CASRQGYEQYF
CDR3nt: TGTGCCAGCAGACAGGGGTACGAGCAGTACTTC